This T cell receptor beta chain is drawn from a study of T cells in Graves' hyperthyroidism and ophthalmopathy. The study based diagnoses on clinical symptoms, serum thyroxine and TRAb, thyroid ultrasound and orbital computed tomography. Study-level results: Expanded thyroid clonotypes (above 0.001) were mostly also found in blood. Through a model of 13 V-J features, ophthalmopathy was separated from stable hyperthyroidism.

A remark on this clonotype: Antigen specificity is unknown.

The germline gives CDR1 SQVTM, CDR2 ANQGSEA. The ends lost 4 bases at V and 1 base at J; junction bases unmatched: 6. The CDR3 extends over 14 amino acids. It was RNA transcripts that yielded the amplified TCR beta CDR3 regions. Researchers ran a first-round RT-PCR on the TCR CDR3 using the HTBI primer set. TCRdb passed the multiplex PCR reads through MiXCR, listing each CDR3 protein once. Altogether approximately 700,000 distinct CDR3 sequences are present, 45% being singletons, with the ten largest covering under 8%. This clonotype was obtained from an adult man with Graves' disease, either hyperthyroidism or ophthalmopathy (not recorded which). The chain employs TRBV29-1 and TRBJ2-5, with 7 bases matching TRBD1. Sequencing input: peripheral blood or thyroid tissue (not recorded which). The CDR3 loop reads CSVARQGSQETQYF. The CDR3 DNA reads TGCAGCGTTGCACGACAGGGTAGCCAAGAGACCCAGTACTTC.